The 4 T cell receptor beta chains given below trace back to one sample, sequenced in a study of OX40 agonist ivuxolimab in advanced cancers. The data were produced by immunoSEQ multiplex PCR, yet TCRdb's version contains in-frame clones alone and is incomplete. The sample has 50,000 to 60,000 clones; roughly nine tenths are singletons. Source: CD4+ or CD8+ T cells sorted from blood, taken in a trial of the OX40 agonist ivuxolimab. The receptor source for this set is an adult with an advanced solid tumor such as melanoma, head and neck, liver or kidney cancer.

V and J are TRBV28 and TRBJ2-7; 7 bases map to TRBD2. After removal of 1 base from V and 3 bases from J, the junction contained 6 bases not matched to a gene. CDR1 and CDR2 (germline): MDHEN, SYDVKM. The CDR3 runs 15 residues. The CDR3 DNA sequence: TGTGCCAGCAGTTTATATCCGGGGGAGGGCTACGAGCAGTACTTC. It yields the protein CASSLYPGEGYEQYF.

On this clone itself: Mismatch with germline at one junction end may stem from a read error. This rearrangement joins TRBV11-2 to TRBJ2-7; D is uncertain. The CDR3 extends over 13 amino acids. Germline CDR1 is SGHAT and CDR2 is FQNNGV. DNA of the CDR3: TGTGCCAGCAGCCTAGACACAACCTACGAGCAGTACTTC. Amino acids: CASSLDTTYEQYF.

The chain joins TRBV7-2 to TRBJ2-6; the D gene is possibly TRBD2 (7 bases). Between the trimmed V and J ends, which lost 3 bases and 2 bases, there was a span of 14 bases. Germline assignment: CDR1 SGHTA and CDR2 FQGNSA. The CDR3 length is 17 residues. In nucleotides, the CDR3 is TGTGCCAGCAGCTTTTGGGGCGGGGGCGCTGGGGCCAACGTCCTGACTTTC. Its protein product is CASSFWGGGAGANVLTF.

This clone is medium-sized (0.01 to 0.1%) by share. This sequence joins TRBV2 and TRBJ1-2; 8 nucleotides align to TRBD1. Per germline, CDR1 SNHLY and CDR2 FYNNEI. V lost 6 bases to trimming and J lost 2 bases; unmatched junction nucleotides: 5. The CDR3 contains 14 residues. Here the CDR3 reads CASSPNRGNYGYTF. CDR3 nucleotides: TGTGCCAGCAGCCCTAACAGGGGGAACTATGGCTACACCTTC.